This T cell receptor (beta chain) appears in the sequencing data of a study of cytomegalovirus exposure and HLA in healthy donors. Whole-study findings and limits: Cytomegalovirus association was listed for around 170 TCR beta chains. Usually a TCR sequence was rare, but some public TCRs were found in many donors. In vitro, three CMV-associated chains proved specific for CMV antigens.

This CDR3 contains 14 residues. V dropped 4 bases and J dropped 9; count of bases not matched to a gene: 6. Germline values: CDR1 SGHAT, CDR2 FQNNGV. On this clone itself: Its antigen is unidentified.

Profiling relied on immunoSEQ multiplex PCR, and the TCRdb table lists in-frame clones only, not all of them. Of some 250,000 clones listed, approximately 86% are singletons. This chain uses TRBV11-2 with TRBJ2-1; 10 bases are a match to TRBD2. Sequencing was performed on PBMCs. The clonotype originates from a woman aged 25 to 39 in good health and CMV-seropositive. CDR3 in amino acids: CASSSLAGVLEQFF. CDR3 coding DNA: TGTGCCAGCAGCTCTCTAGCGGGAGTACTTGAGCAGTTCTTC.